The 27 T cell receptor beta chains given below trace back to one sample, sequenced in a study of blood T cell repertoires in COVID-19. The data were produced by immunoSEQ multiplex PCR, yet TCRdb's version contains in-frame clones alone and is incomplete. Here the sample spans tens of thousands of clones, approximately 79% being singletons. The sample comprised peripheral blood. These receptors came from a boy between 2 and 15 years old with active or convalescent COVID-19.

The rearrangement uses TRBV28 and TRBJ2-7, with 7 bases that match TRBD2. This CDR3 is 14 amino acids long. CDR1 MDHEN and CDR2 SYDVKM come from the germline V gene. Trimming took 5 bases from V and 4 from J; bases not matched to a gene: 8. The CDR3 coding sequence is TGTGCCAGCAGTGTGACTCGGGGGGTGTACGAGCAGTACTTC. Amino acids: CASSVTRGVYEQYF.

The chain recombines TRBV30 with TRBJ2-1; perhaps TRBD1 as D (6 bases). This CDR3 has 15 amino acids. Germline V gene sequence: CDR1 GTSNPN, CDR2 SVGIG (reference sequence). V was trimmed by 2 bases and J by 3 bases, leaving 14 bases between them. The CDR3 coding sequence is TGTGCCTGGAGTACGATGGGACACCTCTACAATGAGCAGTTCTTC. Translated, it gives CAWSTMGHLYNEQFF.

The rearrangement joins TRBV5-1 to TRBJ1-6, with D maybe TRBD1 (5 bases). The V gene's germline CDR1 is SGHRS and CDR2 YFSETQ. CDR3 size: 15 residues. V lost 0 bases and J 10 bases, leaving 14 bases between the germline ends. CDR3 in amino acids: CASSLAGQGGSPLHF. Here the CDR3 DNA reads TGCGCCAGCAGCTTGGCCGGGCAGGGTGGCTCACCCCTCCACTTT.

This chain links TRBV19 with TRBJ1-6, with D perhaps matching TRBD1 (5 bases). The CDR3 is made up of 13 amino acids. The germline V and J ends were trimmed by 6 bases and 9 bases, with 12 bases remaining between them. Looked up from germline, CDR1 is LNHDA and CDR2 is SQIVND (reference sequence). CDR3 in amino acids: CASRREGVSPLHF. The DNA for the CDR3 is TGTGCCAGTAGAAGAGAAGGGGTTTCACCCCTCCACTTT.

V is TRBV7-2 and J is TRBJ2-1; no firm D call. Germline CDR1 SGHTA, CDR2 FQGNSA. This CDR3 is built from 11 residues. Trimming removed 1 base from V and 9 bases from J, with 4 bases in between. The CDR3: CASSLDLEQFF. The CDR3 DNA is TGTGCCAGCAGCTTAGATCTTGAGCAGTTCTTC.

The chain recombines TRBV27 with TRBJ1-2; a weak D match, TRBD1 (6 bases). The CDR3 sequence is 16 residues long. V gave up 1 base and J gave up 1 base, with 13 bases separating them. Germline-derived CDR1 and CDR2 are MNHEY and SMNVEV (reference sequence). The CDR3 nucleotides read TGTGCCAGCAGTTTATTCGGCGCAGGGGTTAACTATGGCTACACCTTC. Translated: CASSLFGAGVNYGYTF.

The genes are TRBV7-6 and TRBJ1-1; D is undetermined. This CDR3 contains 15 residues. Germline-derived CDR1 and CDR2 are SGHVS and FNYEAQ. Trimming stripped 1 base from V and 6 bases from J, with 15 bases between. CDR3 loop: CASSLGLRDIAEAFF. CDR3 bases: TGTGCCAGCAGCTTAGGATTGCGGGATATAGCTGAAGCTTTCTTT. The whole variable domain, filled in from reference TRBV7-6 and TRBJ1-1, reads GAGVSQSPRYKVTKRGQDVALRCDPISGHVSLYWYRQALGQGPEFLTYFNYEAQQDKSGLPNDRFSAERPEGSISTLTIQRTEQRDSAMYRCASSLGLRDIAEAFFGQGTRLTVV.

This rearrangement joins TRBV7-2 to TRBJ2-7; 14 bases agree with TRBD2. The junction had 10 bases not matched to a gene; V was cut back by 0 bases and J by 6 bases. Germline V gene sequence: CDR1 SGHTA, CDR2 FQGNSA. There are 18 residues in the CDR3. CDR3 bases: TGTGCCAGCAGCTTAGCGACTAGCGGGAGGGCGTACAACTTCGAGCAGTACTTC. It specifies CASSLATSGRAYNFEQYF.

The chain links TRBV27 to TRBJ2-1; TRBD2 is a possible D gene (5 bases). V lost 3 bases and J lost 7, with 13 bases in between. CDR1 and CDR2 (germline): MNHEY, SMNVEV (reference sequence). This CDR3 region has 14 residues. The CDR3 DNA reads TGTGCCAGCAGTTTCCGGGGTGAGGTAAATGAGCAGTTCTTC. It specifies CASSFRGEVNEQFF.

This clone was seen ten or more times. The V call is TRBV7-2, the J call TRBJ2-1; tentatively, D is TRBD1 (5 bases). The CDR3 spans 14 residues. The V and J ends lost 1 base and 10 bases respectively, with 14 bases between them. Germline CDR1 and CDR2: SGHTA and FQGNSA. CDR3 sequence reads: CASSLGGQGQEQFF. The CDR3 region has the DNA TGTGCCAGCAGCTTAGGAGGACAAGGTCAGGAGCAGTTCTTC.

This clone was counted ten times or more. Other nucleotide sequences from this sample produce the same CDR3. The genes are TRBV6-5 and TRBJ1-2; D gene uncertain. CDR1 and CDR2 from the germline V gene are MNHEY and SVGAGI. The CDR3 loop spans 16 amino acids. V shed 0 bases and J shed 0 bases, with 11 bases lying between them. Here the CDR3 DNA reads TGTGCCAGCAGTTACTCGAGGTCAGACGCTAACTATGGCTACACCTTC. Protein: CASSYSRSDANYGYTF.

This chain joins TRBV10-2 and TRBJ1-5, with TRBD1 matching 7 bases. The CDR3 loop spans 15 amino acids. Germline V gives CDR1 WSHSY, CDR2 SAAADI. The V and J ends lost 8 bases and 2 bases, in that order; junction bases with no gene match: 9. In DNA, the CDR3 is TGCGCCAGCCGGGACGAGGGGGCAGGCAATCAGCCCCAGCATTTT. This codes for CASRDEGAGNQPQHF.

This sequence joins TRBV12-3 or TRBV12-4 and TRBJ1-2, with D tentatively TRBD1 (5 bases). The CDR3 has 12 residues. V was shortened by 6 bases and J by 6 bases, with 11 bases between the two germline ends. DNA of the CDR3: TGTGCCAGCAGGCCGCAGGGAAATGGCTACACCTTC. It encodes CASRPQGNGYTF.

This chain joins TRBV19 and TRBJ2-1; tentatively, D is TRBD2 (6 bases). The V end lost 3 bases, the J end lost 6 bases, and 15 bases lay between the germline ends. CDR1 and CDR2 (germline): LNHDA, SQIVND (reference sequence). The CDR3 is 15 amino acids. The CDR3: CASSIRDSRSNEQFF. CDR3 DNA sequence: TGTGCCAGTAGTATCCGGGACTCTAGATCCAATGAGCAGTTCTTC.

This chain connects TRBV5-4 to TRBJ2-5; 12 bases match TRBD2. The junction had 4 bases not matched to a gene; V was cut back by 4 bases and J by 3 bases. The germline V gene has CDR1 SGHNT and CDR2 YYREEE (reference sequence). The CDR3 spans 15 residues. For the CDR3, the DNA is TGTGCCAGCAGCACGACTAGCGGGGGAGAAGAGACCCAGTACTTC. Residues: CASSTTSGGEETQYF.

The J gene is TRBJ1-1, the V gene TRBV7-9; the D is unclear. The germline CDR1 and CDR2 sequences are SEHNR and FQNEAQ (reference sequence). Trimming took 5 bases from V and 7 from J, leaving 8 bases between them. CDR3 length equals 11 residues. CDR3: CASSGEFEAFF. CDR3 nucleotide sequence: TGTGCCAGCAGCGGGGAGTTTGAAGCTTTCTTT. The complete variable domain, with remaining parts taken from reference TRBV7-9 and TRBJ1-1, reads DTGVSQNPRHKITKRGQNVTFRCDPISEHNRLYWYRQTLGQGPEFLTYFQNEAQLEKSRLLSDRFSAERPKGSFSTLEIQRTEQGDSAMYLCASSGEFEAFFGQGTRLTVV.

The chain combines TRBV27 with TRBJ1-4; 10 nucleotides match TRBD1. The CDR3 has 13 amino acids. Trimming cost V 4 bases and J 8 bases; bases outside gene matches: 1. Germline CDR1 MNHEY, CDR2 SMNVEV (reference sequence). The CDR3 nucleotides are TGTGCCAGCAGTTGGGGACAGGGGGAAAAACTGTTTTTT. Protein product: CASSWGQGEKLFF.

V gene TRBV27 combines with J gene TRBJ1-2, with 7 bases fitting TRBD1. Germline CDR1 MNHEY, CDR2 SMNVEV (reference sequence). The V gene end was trimmed by 5 bases and the J gene end by 5 bases; junction bases not matched to a gene: 14. This CDR3 is 16 amino acids long. This CDR3 is CASSTWGQGVIYGYTF. In DNA form, the CDR3 reads TGTGCCAGCAGTACCTGGGGTCAGGGGGTGATTTATGGCTACACCTTC.

The chain links TRBV4-1 to TRBJ2-2, with 14 nucleotides matching TRBD2. The ends lost 4 bases at V and 9 bases at J; junction bases unmatched: 4. The CDR3 is 15 residues long. Germline-derived CDR1 and CDR2 are MGHRA and YSYEKL. The CDR3 DNA reads TGCGCCAGCAGCCTTTGGACTAGCGGGAGGAGGGAGCTGTTTTTT. It is translated as CASSLWTSGRRELFF.

The chain combines TRBV6-6 with TRBJ2-5, with D perhaps TRBD1 (6 bases). CDR1 and CDR2 from the germline V gene are MNHNY and SVGAGI (reference sequence). With 5 bases removed from V and 1 base from J, the gap between germline ends came to 14 bases. This CDR3 region has 15 residues. The CDR3 loop is CASSTYRVGQETQYF. CDR3 coding DNA: TGTGCCAGCAGTACCTACAGGGTGGGCCAAGAGACCCAGTACTTC.

The chain carries TRBV19 and TRBJ1-4; no clear D. CDR1 and CDR2 from the germline V gene are LNHDA and SQIVND (reference sequence). CDR3 size: 12 residues. V lost 1 base and J lost 7, with 4 bases in between. CDR3 amino acids: CASSIGGEKLFF. The CDR3 DNA is TGTGCCAGTAGTATAGGCGGTGAAAAACTGTTTTTT.

The chain links TRBV2 to TRBJ2-5, with D possibly being TRBD2 (6 bases). Germline V gene sequence: CDR1 SNHLY, CDR2 FYNNEI. V lost 5 bases and J 1 base, leaving 17 bases between the germline ends. This CDR3 has 16 amino acids. CDR3 amino acids: CASSQGGRILQETQYF. CDR3 coding DNA: TGTGCCAGCAGTCAGGGAGGCCGCATTCTCCAAGAGACCCAGTACTTC.

CDR3 sequence (DNA): TGTGCCAGCAGCTTGCGGAACTATTACAATGAGCAGTTCTTC. It yields the protein CASSLRNYYNEQFF. The genes are TRBV5-4 and TRBJ2-1, with D unresolved. The CDR3 is made up of 14 amino acids. Germline loops: CDR1 SGHNT, CDR2 YYREEE (reference sequence). With 1 base removed from V and 4 bases from J, the gap between germline ends came to 9 bases.

The chain links TRBV10-3 to TRBJ2-6; 12 positions agree with TRBD2. The CDR3 covers 21 residues. Trimming at V came to 6 bases and at J to 1 base, leaving 16 bases not matched to a gene. In germline, CDR1 is ENHRY, CDR2 SYGVKD. Here the CDR3 reads CAISRLAGDPATRSGANVLTF. The CDR3 region has the DNA TGTGCCATCAGCCGACTAGCGGGGGATCCCGCAACCCGTTCTGGGGCCAACGTCCTGACTTTC.

Regarding this clone: Other nucleotide sequences from this sample produce the same CDR3. The DNA of the CDR3 is TGTGCCAGCAGAGGGGCGAACACCGGGGAGCTGTTTTTT. Translating it yields CASRGANTGELFF. J is TRBJ2-2 and V is TRBV27; D perhaps matches TRBD1 (5 bases). Per the germline V gene, CDR1 is MNHEY and CDR2 is SMNVEV (reference sequence). The V gene lost 6 bases and the J gene lost 0 bases, with 5 bases spanning the gap. There are 13 residues in the CDR3.

The chain employs TRBV29-1 and TRBJ2-1; possible D gene TRBD1, 6 bases. The germline V gene has CDR1 SQVTM and CDR2 ANQGSEA. V was clipped by 3 bases and J by 0 bases, with 12 bases between them. CDR3 size: 15 residues. CDR3 protein: CSVDRQGSSYNEQFF. CDR3 DNA sequence: TGCAGCGTTGACCGGCAGGGGAGCTCCTACAATGAGCAGTTCTTC.

This rearrangement joins TRBV27 to TRBJ2-7; 8 bases map to TRBD1. There are 14 residues in the CDR3. V shed 6 bases, J shed 3 bases, and the junction held 7 bases outside the gene matches. The germline V gene encodes CDR1 MNHEY and CDR2 SMNVEV (reference sequence). CDR3 in amino acids: CASRPRTGNYEQYF. The CDR3 nucleotides read TGTGCCAGCAGACCTCGGACAGGGAACTACGAGCAGTACTTC.